This T cell receptor (beta chain) stems from a study of CD8 T cells in Susac syndrome. Sequencing of TCR beta was performed on blood CD8+ T cells and on blood CD4+ T cells. The ends were cut back, 11 bases at V and 1 base at J, with 8 bases in the middle. The germline V gene encodes CDR1 LGHDT and CDR2 YNNKEL (reference sequence). The length of the CDR3 is 12 residues. An input of about 0.5 to 1 ug of RNA was subjected to reverse transcription using random hexamers. The authors amplified TCR beta CDR3 across 54 Vbeta and 13 Jbeta using immunoSEQ multiplex PCR. Using its own MiXCR run on the immunoSEQ multiplex PCR reads, TCRdb lists one record per CDR3 protein. The sample lists more than 55,000 distinct CDR3 sequences, nearly 96% occurring once.

The TCR originated in a human donor with multiple sclerosis. The rearrangement joins TRBV3-1 to TRBJ2-2; D call uncertain. Sequencing input: CD4+ T cells from PBMCs. CDR3 sequence (DNA): TGTGCCTGCCTTGGGAACACCGGGGAGCTGTTTTTT. It translates to CACLGNTGELFF.